Listed below are T cell receptor beta chains from one sample, sequenced in a study of blood T cell repertoires in COVID-19. Clones were sequenced by immunoSEQ multiplex PCR, and TCRdb holds only the in-frame ones, with some missing. The sample carries roughly 320,000 clones, almost 85% recorded once. The sample was peripheral blood. The receptors shown here come from a human donor in a cohort sampled during active COVID-19. The CDR3 runs from the conserved cysteine through the conserved F or W. The D gene is left open where the match is weak. Not every row has a clone size; where given, it reads once, few, many or a size class.

v_gene,abundance,j_gene,d_gene,CDR3nt,CDR3aa
TRBV7-3,once,TRBJ1-2,.,TGTGCCAGCAGTCGTACAGGGCTAGTTGGCTACACCTTC,CASSRTGLVGYTF
TRBV5-3,.,TRBJ2-1,.,TGTGCCAGAAGCTTGACAATAGACGGGGAGCAGTTCTTC,CARSLTIDGEQFF
TRBV7-3,.,TRBJ2-3,.,TGTGCCAGCAGCTTCTCGGAGGCCAGCACAGATACGCAGTATTTT,CASSFSEASTDTQYF
TRBV18,.,TRBJ2-3,TRBD2,TGTGCCAGCTCACCTTTGGATCCAAGCGGGGGGGTAGATACGCAGTATTTT,CASSPLDPSGGVDTQYF
TRBV5-5,once,TRBJ2-7,.,TGTGCCAGCAGCTTGGGGCGGGATTTAATCCGAGACGAGCAGTACTTC,CASSLGRDLIRDEQYF
TRBV5-1,once,TRBJ2-2,.,TGCGCCAGCTTCGGGACACAATCCACCGGGGAGCTGTTTTTT,CASFGTQSTGELFF
TRBV13,.,TRBJ2-7,.,TGTGCCAGCAGCGACAGGAGCTCCTACGAGCAGTACTTC,CASSDRSSYEQYF
TRBV12-5,.,TRBJ1-2,.,TGTGCTCTACGGCAGGAAGATTATGGCTACACCTTC,CALRQEDYGYTF
TRBV3-1/TRBV3-2,.,TRBJ2-7,.,TGTGCCAGCAGCCAAGATACCCCAGGGGCAATAGATTTC,CASSQDTPGAIDF
TRBV2,.,TRBJ2-7,.,TGTGCCAGCACCCTGACTCGAACTTACGAGCAGTACTTC,CASTLTRTYEQYF
TRBV6-5,.,TRBJ2-3,TRBD1,TGTGCCAGCAGTACGAGGGACAGAAGCACAGATACGCAGTATTTT,CASSTRDRSTDTQYF
TRBV7-8,few,TRBJ2-7,.,TGTGCCAGCAGCCCAGTTTTCGGGAACGAGCAGTACTTC,CASSPVFGNEQYF
TRBV28,.,TRBJ1-1,TRBD1,TGTGCCTTGGGGACAGAGAACACTGAAGCTTTCTTT,CALGTENTEAFF
TRBV19,.,TRBJ2-2,TRBD1,TGTGCCAGTAGTCTCCCCGGGACAGGGGTCGGGTACACCGGGGAGCTGTTTTTT,CASSLPGTGVGYTGELFF
TRBV7-6,.,TRBJ1-1,.,TGTGCCAGCACCCCGTTTGAGGAAAAATGGAACACTGAAGCTTTCTTT,CASTPFEEKWNTEAFF
TRBV29-1,.,TRBJ2-2,.,TGCAGCGTTGCGGGACTGGCTACCGGGGAGCTGTTTTTT,CSVAGLATGELFF
TRBV27,.,TRBJ1-6,TRBD1,TGTGCCAGCAGTTTATGGACAGGGAATAATTCACCCCTCCACTTT,CASSLWTGNNSPLHF
TRBV7-6,.,TRBJ2-1,TRBD1,TGTGCCAGCAGCTCGGAGGGACAGGCGTTCGGAAACAATGAGCAGTTCTTC,CASSSEGQAFGNNEQFF
TRBV10-3,few,TRBJ2-2,TRBD2,TGTGCCATCAGCCCTGGTGAGGGACTAGCGAACACCGGGGAGCTGTTTTTT,CAISPGEGLANTGELFF
TRBV3-1/TRBV3-2,.,TRBJ1-2,TRBD1,TGTGCCAGCAGCCAGGCGGACAGGGCCTATGGCTACACCTTC,CASSQADRAYGYTF
TRBV5-1,.,TRBJ1-2,TRBD1,TGCGCCAGCAGCCAGACAGGGTCGCAAGGAAACTATGGCTACACCTTC,CASSQTGSQGNYGYTF
TRBV12-3/TRBV12-4,.,TRBJ1-5,.,TGTGCCAGCAGTGGGACACTAAATCAGCCCCAGCATTTT,CASSGTLNQPQHF
TRBV27,.,TRBJ1-2,TRBD1,TGTGCCAGCCGCCAGGGACAGGATTTTTTTAACTATGGCTACACCTTC,CASRQGQDFFNYGYTF
TRBV7-9,many,TRBJ2-7,TRBD2,TGTGCCAGCAGCTTAAGCGGGGGGGCCTCCTACGAGCAGTACTTC,CASSLSGGASYEQYF
TRBV12-3/TRBV12-4,once,TRBJ1-2,TRBD1,TGTGCCAGCAGTTTTTGGCAGGGGGATGGCTACACCTTC,CASSFWQGDGYTF
TRBV7-9,.,TRBJ1-2,.,TGTGCCAGCAGCATACAGGGCAGGGGTGATGGCTACACCTTC,CASSIQGRGDGYTF
TRBV30,.,TRBJ1-1,.,TGTGCCTGGGCGCACACAGGGAATACTGAAGCTTTCTTT,CAWAHTGNTEAFF
TRBV7-9,.,TRBJ1-2,.,TGTGCCAGCAGCTTAAATTCAGGGGCGAGCGGCTACACCTTC,CASSLNSGASGYTF
TRBV29-1,.,TRBJ1-1,.,TGCAGCGTTGGTAACACCCACATGAACACTGAAGCTTTCTTT,CSVGNTHMNTEAFF
TRBV5-1,.,TRBJ2-3,.,TGCGCCAGCAGCTTGGGTCTAGATCCGACAGATACGCAGTATTTT,CASSLGLDPTDTQYF
TRBV6-4,many,TRBJ1-6,.,TGTGCCAGCAGTACCGGGACAAATTCACCCCTCCACTTT,CASSTGTNSPLHF
TRBV27,.,TRBJ2-7,.,TGTGCCAGCAGTTCCTACTACGAGCAGTACTTC,CASSSYYEQYF
TRBV18,.,TRBJ2-3,.,TGTGCCAGCTCCCTCGGGACTAGCACAGATACGCAGTATTTT,CASSLGTSTDTQYF
TRBV10-3,.,TRBJ2-2,.,TGTGCCTCAAAGGGAGCGACCGGAATCACCGGGGAGCTGTTTTTT,CASKGATGITGELFF
TRBV30,.,TRBJ2-5,.,TGTGCCTGGAGTGTATCCTGGACTCCCCAAGAGACCCAGTACTTC,CAWSVSWTPQETQYF
TRBV7-9,.,TRBJ1-1,.,TGTGCCAGCAGCCCGACCCCGGGAAGCAAGAACACTGAAGCTTTCTTT,CASSPTPGSKNTEAFF
TRBV5-4,.,TRBJ2-1,TRBD1,TGTGCCAGCAGCTTGATGAAGGGACAGGGTACCTACAATGAGCAGTTCTTC,CASSLMKGQGTYNEQFF
TRBV20-1,.,TRBJ2-7,TRBD2,TGCAGTGCTAGTGGACTAGCGGGGGGTACCTACGAGCAGTACTTC,CSASGLAGGTYEQYF
TRBV19,.,TRBJ2-3,.,TGTGCCAGTGCTGGGGGGACAGATACGCAGTATTTT,CASAGGTDTQYF
TRBV4-1,.,TRBJ1-2,.,TGCGCCAGCAGCCAAGTGGAGGCTACTAACTATGGCTACACCTTC,CASSQVEATNYGYTF
TRBV5-5,.,TRBJ1-2,.,TGTGCCAGCAGCTCGGAGGCCCGTTTTAACTATGGCTACACCTTC,CASSSEARFNYGYTF
TRBV20-1,.,TRBJ1-1,TRBD1,TGCAGTGCTAGAGGACAGGGGCGCGCTTTCTTT,CSARGQGRAFF
TRBV10-3,.,TRBJ1-6,.,TGTGCCATCAGTGATTCCAGGACAGCAAATTCACCCCTCCACTTT,CAISDSRTANSPLHF
TRBV28,.,TRBJ1-3,TRBD1,TGTGCCAGCCTTACAGGGGGCCTTGGAAACACCATATATTTT,CASLTGGLGNTIYF
TRBV23-1,.,TRBJ2-7,.,TGCGCCAGCAGTCACCACCGAGCAGGGCAAGCCTACGAGCAGTACTTC,CASSHHRAGQAYEQYF
TRBV6-5,.,TRBJ2-1,.,TGTGCCAGCAGTCCCCTAATAGCAGGGGATGAGCAGTTCTTC,CASSPLIAGDEQFF
TRBV6-1,few,TRBJ1-1,.,TGTGCCAGCAGTGAAGCGGGGCGGAAGAACACTGAAGCTTTCTTT,CASSEAGRKNTEAFF
TRBV6-6,.,TRBJ1-1,TRBD1,TGTGCCAGCAGTCTCAAGCAGGGGGCGGCTGAAGCTTTCTTT,CASSLKQGAAEAFF
TRBV30,.,TRBJ2-2,.,TGTGCCTGGAGTCAGGGGACACTCTTGAACACCGGGGAGCTGTTTTTT,CAWSQGTLLNTGELFF
TRBV18,.,TRBJ2-5,TRBD2,TGTGCCAGCTCACCAACTAGCGGGGGACAAGAGACCCAGTACTTC,CASSPTSGGQETQYF
TRBV19,few,TRBJ1-2,.,TGTGCCAGTAGTCCGGAGGATACCTATGGCTACACCTTC,CASSPEDTYGYTF
TRBV3-1/TRBV3-2,once,TRBJ2-3,.,TGTGCCAGCAGCCTGACAGCTTCCACAGATACGCAGTATTTT,CASSLTASTDTQYF
TRBV12-3/TRBV12-4,.,TRBJ1-5,.,TGTGCCAGCAGTCCAGGGTATCAGCCCCAGCATTTT,CASSPGYQPQHF
TRBV6-5,.,TRBJ1-2,.,TGTGCCAGCAGTCTGTCCGGGACACATAACTATGGCTACACCTTC,CASSLSGTHNYGYTF
TRBV7-9,.,TRBJ1-2,TRBD1,TGTGCCAGCAGCTTCGTACAGGGGAATGGCTACACCTTC,CASSFVQGNGYTF
TRBV9,.,TRBJ2-1,.,TGTGCCAGCAGCCCCGGGAAGTCGGGTGAGCAGTTCTTC,CASSPGKSGEQFF
TRBV27,once,TRBJ2-7,TRBD2,TGTGCCAGCAGTTTGGACGGCGGACTAGCGGGGGTCTACGAGCAGTACTTC,CASSLDGGLAGVYEQYF